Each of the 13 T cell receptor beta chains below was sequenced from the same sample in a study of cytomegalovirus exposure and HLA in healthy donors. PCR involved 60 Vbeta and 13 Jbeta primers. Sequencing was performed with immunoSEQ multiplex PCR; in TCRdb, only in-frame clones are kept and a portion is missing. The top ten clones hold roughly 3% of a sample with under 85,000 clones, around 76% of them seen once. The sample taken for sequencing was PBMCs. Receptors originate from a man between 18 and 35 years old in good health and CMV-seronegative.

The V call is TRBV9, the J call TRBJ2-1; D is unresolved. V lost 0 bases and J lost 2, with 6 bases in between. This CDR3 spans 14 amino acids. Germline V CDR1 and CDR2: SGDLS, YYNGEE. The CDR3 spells CASSVGAPYNEQFF. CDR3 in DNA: TGTGCCAGCAGCGTAGGAGCCCCCTACAATGAGCAGTTCTTC.

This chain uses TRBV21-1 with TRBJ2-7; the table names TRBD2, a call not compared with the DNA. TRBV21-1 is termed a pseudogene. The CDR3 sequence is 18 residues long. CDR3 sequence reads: CASSRRRSVHGSRYEQYF. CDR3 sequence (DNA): TGTGCCAGCAGCAGACGACGCAGCGTCCACGGGAGTCGGTACGAGCAGTACTTC.

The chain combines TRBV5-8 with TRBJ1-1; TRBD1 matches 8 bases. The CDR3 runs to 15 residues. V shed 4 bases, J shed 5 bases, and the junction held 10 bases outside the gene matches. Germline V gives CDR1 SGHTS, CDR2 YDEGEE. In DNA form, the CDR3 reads TGTGCCAGCAGCCCTACCAGGACAGGGACTACTGAAGCTTTCTTT. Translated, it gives CASSPTRTGTTEAFF.

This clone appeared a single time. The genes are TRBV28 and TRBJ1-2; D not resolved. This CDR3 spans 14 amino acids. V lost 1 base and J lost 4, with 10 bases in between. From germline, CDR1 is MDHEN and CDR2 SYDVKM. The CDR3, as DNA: TGTGCCAGCAGTTTATCAGGAACCGGCTATGGCTACACCTTC. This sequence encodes CASSLSGTGYGYTF.

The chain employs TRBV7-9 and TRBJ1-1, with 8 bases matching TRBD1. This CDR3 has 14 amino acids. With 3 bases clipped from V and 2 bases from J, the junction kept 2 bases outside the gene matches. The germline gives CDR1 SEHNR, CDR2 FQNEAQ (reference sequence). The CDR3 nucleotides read TGTGCCAGCAGCTTGCAGGGGGCTAACACTGAAGCTTTCTTT. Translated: CASSLQGANTEAFF.

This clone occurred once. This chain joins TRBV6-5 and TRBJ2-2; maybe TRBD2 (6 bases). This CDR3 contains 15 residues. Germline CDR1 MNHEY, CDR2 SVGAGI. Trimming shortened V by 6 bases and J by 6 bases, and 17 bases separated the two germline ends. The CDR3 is CASRPYGAGPGELFF. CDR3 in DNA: TGTGCCAGCAGACCCTACGGCGCGGGACCCGGGGAGCTGTTTTTT.

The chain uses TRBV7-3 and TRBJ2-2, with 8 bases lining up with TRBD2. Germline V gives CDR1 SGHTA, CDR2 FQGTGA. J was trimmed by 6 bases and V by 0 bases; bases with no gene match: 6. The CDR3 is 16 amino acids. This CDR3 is CASSLTTRLASGELFF. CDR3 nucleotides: TGTGCCAGCAGCTTAACGACTAGACTAGCGTCCGGGGAGCTGTTTTTT.

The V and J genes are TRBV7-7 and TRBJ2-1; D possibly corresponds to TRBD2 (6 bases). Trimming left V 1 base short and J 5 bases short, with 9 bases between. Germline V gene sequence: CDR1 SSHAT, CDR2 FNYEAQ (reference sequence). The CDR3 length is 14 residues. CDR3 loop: CASSLGGAHNEQFF. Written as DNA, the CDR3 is TGTGCCAGCAGCTTAGGCGGGGCCCACAATGAGCAGTTCTTC. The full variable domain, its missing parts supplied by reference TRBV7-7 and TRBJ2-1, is GAGVSQSPRYKVTKRGQDVTLRCDPISSHATLYWYQQALGQGPEFLTYFNYEAQPDKSGLPSDRFSAERPEGSISTLTIQRTEQRDSAMYRCASSLGGAHNEQFFGPGTRLTVL.

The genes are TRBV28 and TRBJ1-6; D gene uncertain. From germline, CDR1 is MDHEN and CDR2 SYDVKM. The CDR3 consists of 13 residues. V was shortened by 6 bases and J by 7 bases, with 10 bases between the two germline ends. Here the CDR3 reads CASRGSRNSPLHF. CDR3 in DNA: TGTGCCAGCAGGGGCAGTAGAAATTCACCCCTCCACTTT.

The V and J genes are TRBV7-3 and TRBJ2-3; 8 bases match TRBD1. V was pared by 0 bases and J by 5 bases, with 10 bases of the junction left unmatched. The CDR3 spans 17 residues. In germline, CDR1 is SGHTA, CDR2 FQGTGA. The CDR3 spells CASSLTARTGLEDTQYF. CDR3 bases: TGTGCCAGCAGCTTAACCGCACGGACAGGGTTAGAAGATACGCAGTATTTT.

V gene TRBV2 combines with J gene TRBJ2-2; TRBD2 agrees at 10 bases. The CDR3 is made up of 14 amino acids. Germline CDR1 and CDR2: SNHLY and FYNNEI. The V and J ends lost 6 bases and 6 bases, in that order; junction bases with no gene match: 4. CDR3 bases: TGTGCCAGCAGCCCAGCGGGGGGGCCCGGGGAGCTGTTTTTT. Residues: CASSPAGGPGELFF. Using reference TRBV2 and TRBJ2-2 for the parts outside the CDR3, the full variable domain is EPEVTQTPSHQVTQMGQEVILRCVPISNHLYFYWYRQILGQKVEFLVSFYNNEISEKSEIFDDQFSVERPDGSNFTLKIRSTKLEDSAMYFCASSPAGGPGELFFGEGSRLTVL.

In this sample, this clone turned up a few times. CDR3 nucleotide sequence: TGTGCCAGCGCTTGGGGAGAAGAAGATACGCAGTATTTT. It is translated as CASAWGEEDTQYF. The gene calls are TRBV27 and TRBJ2-3, with D maybe TRBD2 (5 bases). Per the germline V gene, CDR1 is MNHEY and CDR2 is SMNVEV (reference sequence). The CDR3 covers 13 residues. Deletions cut 8 bases from V and 5 bases from J, with 14 bases between.

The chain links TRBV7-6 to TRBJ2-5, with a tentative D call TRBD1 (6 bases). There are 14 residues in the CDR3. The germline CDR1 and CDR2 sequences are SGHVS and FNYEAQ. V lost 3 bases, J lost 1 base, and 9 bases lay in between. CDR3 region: CASSFTGFQETQYF. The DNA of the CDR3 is TGTGCCAGCAGCTTCACAGGGTTCCAAGAGACCCAGTACTTC.